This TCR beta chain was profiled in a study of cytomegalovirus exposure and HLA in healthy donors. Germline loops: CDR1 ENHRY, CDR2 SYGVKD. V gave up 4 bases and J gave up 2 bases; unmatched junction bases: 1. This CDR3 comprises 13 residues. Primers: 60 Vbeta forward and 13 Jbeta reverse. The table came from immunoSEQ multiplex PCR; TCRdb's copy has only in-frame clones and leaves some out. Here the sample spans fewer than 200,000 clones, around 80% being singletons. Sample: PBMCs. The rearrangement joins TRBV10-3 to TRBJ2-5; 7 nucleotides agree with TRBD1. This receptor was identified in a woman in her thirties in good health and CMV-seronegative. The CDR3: CAISGTGQETQYF. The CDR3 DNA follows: TGTGCCATCAGTGGGACAGGTCAAGAGACCCAGTACTTC.